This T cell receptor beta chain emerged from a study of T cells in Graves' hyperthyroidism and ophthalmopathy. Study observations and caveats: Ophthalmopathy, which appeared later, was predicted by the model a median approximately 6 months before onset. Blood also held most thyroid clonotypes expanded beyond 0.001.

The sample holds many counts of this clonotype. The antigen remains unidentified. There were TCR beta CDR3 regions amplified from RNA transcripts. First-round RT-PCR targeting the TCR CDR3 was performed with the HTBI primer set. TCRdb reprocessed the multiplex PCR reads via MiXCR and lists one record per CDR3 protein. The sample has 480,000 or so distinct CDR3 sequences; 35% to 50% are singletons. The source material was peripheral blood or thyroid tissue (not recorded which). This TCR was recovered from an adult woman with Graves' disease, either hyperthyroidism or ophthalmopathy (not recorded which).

As DNA, the CDR3 is TGTGCCAGCAGCTCCGACAGGGGGCTTGAAAAACTGTTTTTT. Residues: CASSSDRGLEKLFF. The V gene is TRBV7-9, the J gene TRBJ1-4; 10 bases fit TRBD1. Germline V gives CDR1 SEHNR, CDR2 FQNEAQ (reference sequence). Trimming at V came to 4 bases and at J to 7 bases, leaving 3 bases not matched to a gene. The CDR3 length is 14 residues.